The 22 T cell receptor beta chains in this list originate from one sample, sequenced in a study of T-cell reconstitution after alpha-beta-depleted transplantation in children. Library preparation (for TCRbeta) was performed with unique molecular identifiers. Each CDR3 protein gets one entry after TCRdb re-called the PCR reads with MiXCR. The profile shows some 70,000 distinct CDR3 sequences, over 4.5% of them singletons. The material was PBMCs, mostly from graft donor cells, obtained 180 days after TCRalphabeta/CD19-depleted stem cell transplant. Receptors originate from a boy younger than two who had a stem cell transplant for acute myeloid leukemia, so the T cells may come from the graft donor.

The table lists this clonotype with many counts. The chain joins TRBV13 to TRBJ2-7; 7 positions agree with TRBD1. After removal of 5 bases from V and 3 bases from J, the junction contained 7 bases not matched to a gene. The CDR3 totals 14 residues. Germline assignment: CDR1 PRHDT and CDR2 FYEKMQ (reference sequence). CDR3 amino acids: CASSPTRDSYEQYF. The CDR3 DNA reads TGTGCCAGCAGCCCGACCCGGGACAGCTACGAGCAGTACTTC. Together with reference TRBV13 and TRBJ2-7, the CDR3 gives the full variable domain: AAGVIQSPRHLIKEKRETATLKCYPIPRHDTVYWYQQGPGQDPQFLISFYEKMQSDKGSIPDRFSAQQFSDYHSELNMSSLELGDSALYFCASSPTRDSYEQYFGPGTRLTVT.

In its sample, this clonotype was seen many times. The chain uses TRBV6-5 and TRBJ1-1; D remains ambiguous. This CDR3 is 15 amino acids long. Trimming took off 0 bases at V and 2 bases at J, with 10 bases between the two ends. CDR1 is MNHEY, CDR2 SVGAGI, per germline. The CDR3 bases are TGTGCCAGCAGTTACTCGCCGGACCTAAACACTGAAGCTTTCTTT. Protein: CASSYSPDLNTEAFF.

The table lists this clonotype with many counts. The CDR3 nucleotides read TGCGCCAGCAGCTTGACCGGGGTAGGCTACGAGCAGTACTTC. It yields the protein CASSLTGVGYEQYF. The chain links TRBV5-1 to TRBJ2-7, with a possible D match to TRBD2 (5 bases). The CDR3 is made up of 14 amino acids. Trimming took 1 base from V and 3 from J, leaving 11 bases between them. Germline V CDR1 and CDR2: SGHRS, YFSETQ.

This clonotype appeared many times. This chain uses TRBV7-2 with TRBJ2-3; 7 bases agree with TRBD2. Germline loops: CDR1 SGHTA, CDR2 FQGNSA. With V trimmed by 8 bases and J by 6 bases, 11 bases remained unmatched. This CDR3 region has 14 residues. The chain's CDR3 is CASVPGLPTDTQYF. The CDR3 bases are TGTGCCAGCGTCCCGGGACTACCCACCGATACGCAGTATTTT.

At least ten counts were recorded for this clonotype. V gene TRBV12-3 or TRBV12-4 combines with J gene TRBJ2-7, with D possibly being TRBD1 (6 bases). The CDR3 sequence is 13 residues long. Trimming shortened V by 6 bases and J by 3 bases, and 12 bases separated the two germline ends. The CDR3 nucleotides are TGTGCCAGCAGCAATGGACAGAACTACGAGCAGTACTTC. This gives the protein CASSNGQNYEQYF.

This clonotype was observed at least ten times. The J gene is TRBJ1-5, the V gene TRBV20-1, with D possibly matching TRBD1 (5 bases). CDR1 and CDR2 from the germline V gene are DFQATT and SNEGSKA (reference sequence). CDR3 length: 15 residues. Trimming left V 0 bases short and J 2 bases short, with 11 bases between. CDR3: CSARDQGSGNQPQHF. DNA of the CDR3: TGCAGTGCTAGAGATCAGGGAAGCGGCAATCAGCCCCAGCATTTT.

Ten or more counts support this clonotype. CDR3 in amino acids: CASSGQGRSTDTQYF. The CDR3 nucleotides read TGCGCCAGCAGTGGGCAGGGCCGAAGCACAGATACGCAGTATTTT. V is TRBV10-2 and J is TRBJ2-3; the D gene is possibly TRBD1 (5 bases). This CDR3 is built from 15 residues. V lost 4 bases and J lost 0, with 11 bases in between. Germline CDR1 is WSHSY and CDR2 is SAAADI.

This clonotype showed up many times. The chain recombines TRBV24-1 with TRBJ2-1, with 9 positions matching TRBD1. This CDR3 has 15 residues. Trimming cost V 10 bases and J 8 bases; bases outside gene matches: 14. Germline V gives CDR1 KGHDR, CDR2 SFDVKD. CDR3 sequence reads: CATRNGQGHWDEQFF. The CDR3 nucleotides are TGTGCCACGAGAAATGGACAGGGGCATTGGGATGAGCAGTTCTTC.

This clonotype was picked up many times. This chain links TRBV5-1 with TRBJ2-5, with a tentative D call TRBD2 (5 bases). CDR1 and CDR2 from the germline V gene are SGHRS and YFSETQ. The CDR3 extends over 14 amino acids. Trimming left V 0 bases short and J 5 bases short, with 11 bases between. Here the CDR3 DNA reads TGCGCCAGCAGCTTGGTAGGAGGCCATGAGACCCAGTACTTC. Its translation is CASSLVGGHETQYF.

This clonotype was observed many times. This sequence joins TRBV5-6 and TRBJ2-5, with D possibly being TRBD1 (5 bases). This CDR3 is built from 15 residues. The germline gives CDR1 SGHDT, CDR2 YYEEEE. Trimming removed 4 bases from V and 1 base from J, with 14 bases in between. This chain's CDR3 is CASSNQGGLQETQYF. The CDR3 DNA reads TGTGCCAGCAGCAATCAGGGCGGTCTCCAAGAGACCCAGTACTTC.

Many counts were recorded for this clonotype. The chain combines TRBV19 with TRBJ2-3; TRBD2 aligns across 7 bases. This CDR3 has 15 residues. The V gene end was trimmed by 7 bases and the J gene end by 1 base; junction bases not matched to a gene: 8. Germline CDR1 is LNHDA and CDR2 is SQIVND (reference sequence). DNA for the CDR3: TGTGCCAGTACCCGCGGGGGTAGCGGCACAGATACGCAGTATTTT. Translating gives CASTRGGSGTDTQYF. The full variable domain, with the rest looked up from reference TRBV19 and TRBJ2-3, is DGGITQSPKYLFRKEGQNVTLSCEQNLNHDAMYWYRQDPGQGLRLIYYSQIVNDFQKGDIAEGYSVSREKKESFPLTVTSAQKNPTAFYLCASTRGGSGTDTQYFGPGTRLTVL.

The sample holds many counts of this clonotype. The rearrangement uses TRBV20-1 and TRBJ2-2, with 12 nucleotides matching TRBD1. With 5 bases clipped from V and 4 bases from J, the junction kept 17 bases outside the gene matches. The CDR3 is 19 amino acids. Germline lookup yields CDR1 DFQATT and CDR2 SNEGSKA (reference sequence). The CDR3 DNA reads as TGCAGTGCTCACCGGGGGACAGGGGGCTGGGGGGTGGGCACCGGGGAGCTGTTTTTT. This codes for CSAHRGTGGWGVGTGELFF.

This clonotype was picked up many times. The chain is built from TRBV6-5 and TRBJ2-7; D may be TRBD2 (7 bases). Per germline, CDR1 MNHEY and CDR2 SVGAGI. V lost 6 bases to trimming and J lost 3 bases, with 18 bases between them. The CDR3 runs 15 residues. The CDR3 sequence is CASRTHGGPSYEQYF. As DNA, the CDR3 is TGTGCCAGCAGGACCCACGGGGGGCCTAGCTACGAGCAGTACTTC.

In its sample, this clonotype was seen many times. The chain links TRBV4-3 to TRBJ2-5; D remains unclear. The CDR3 is made up of 13 amino acids. Trimming cost V 0 bases and J 0 bases, with 2 bases left between them. Looked up from germline, CDR1 is LGHNA and CDR2 is YSLEER. Here the CDR3 reads CASSQDNQETQYF. CDR3 coding DNA: TGCGCCAGCAGCCAAGACAACCAAGAGACCCAGTACTTC.

This clonotype was seen ten or more times. This chain connects TRBV27 to TRBJ2-2; no reliable D call. The CDR3 totals 15 residues. Germline CDR1 is MNHEY and CDR2 is SMNVEV (reference sequence). V was shortened by 1 base and J by 2 bases, with 8 bases between the two germline ends. The CDR3: CASSLWTANTGELFF. CDR3 DNA sequence: TGTGCCAGCAGTTTATGGACGGCTAACACCGGGGAGCTGTTTTTT.

The chain couples TRBV4-3 to TRBJ2-2, with 7 bases identical to TRBD1. The CDR3 consists of 15 residues. Germline values: CDR1 LGHNA, CDR2 YSLEER. The trim removed 3 bases at V and 3 bases at J, leaving 4 bases unmatched. CDR3 loop: CASSHRQGDTGELFF. The CDR3 DNA sequence: TGCGCCAGCAGCCATCGACAGGGCGACACCGGGGAGCTGTTTTTT.

This clonotype was found many times. V gene TRBV11-3 combines with J gene TRBJ2-2; 7 nucleotides line up with TRBD1. CDR1 and CDR2 (germline): SGHNT, YENEEA. The CDR3 is made up of 15 amino acids. Trimming took 5 bases from V and 4 from J; bases not matched to a gene: 7. DNA for the CDR3: TGTGCCAGCAGCACCCGGACAGGAGGCACCGGGGAGCTGTTTTTT. Translated, it gives CASSTRTGGTGELFF.

This clonotype was found many times. DNA of the CDR3: TGTGCCAGCAGTGTGATCGGGGCCCGCAATCAGCCCCAGCATTTT. Protein sequence: CASSVIGARNQPQHF. The chain has TRBV12-3 or TRBV12-4 and TRBJ1-5, with TRBD1 as a possible D gene (5 bases). This CDR3 has 15 amino acids. Trimming cost V 5 bases and J 2 bases, with 13 bases left between them.

This clonotype was detected many times. V gene TRBV6-1 combines with J gene TRBJ2-7; the match to TRBD1 covers 9 bases. The V gene end was trimmed by 4 bases and the J gene end by 3 bases; junction bases not matched to a gene: 4. The V gene's germline CDR1 is MNHNS and CDR2 SASEGT. The CDR3 spans 14 residues. Written as DNA, the CDR3 is TGTGCCAGCAGTGCCGGGACAGGGCTCTACGAGCAGTACTTC. This codes for CASSAGTGLYEQYF.

This clonotype occurred many times. The chain recombines TRBV9 with TRBJ2-3; 10 bases line up with TRBD2. The CDR3 covers 14 residues. The ends lost 3 bases at V and 5 bases at J; junction bases unmatched: 3. Germline lookup yields CDR1 SGDLS and CDR2 YYNGEE. CDR3 sequence reads: CASSGGLAKDTQYF. DNA for the CDR3: TGTGCCAGCAGCGGGGGACTAGCGAAAGATACGCAGTATTTT.

Many counts were recorded for this clonotype. J is TRBJ2-1 and V is TRBV10-3; possibly TRBD2 for D (6 bases). Germline loops: CDR1 ENHRY, CDR2 SYGVKD. Trimming stripped 3 bases from V and 0 bases from J, with 9 bases between. The CDR3 totals 15 residues. The CDR3 loop reads CAISDRDSSYNEQFF. The DNA of the CDR3 is TGTGCCATCAGTGACCGGGACTCCTCCTACAATGAGCAGTTCTTC.

This clonotype was seen at least ten times. The chain carries TRBV29-1 and TRBJ2-7, with 7 bases aligning to TRBD1. Losses at the gene ends were 4 bases for V and 2 bases for J; bases not matched to a gene: 2. The CDR3 has 12 residues. CDR1 and CDR2 (germline): SQVTM, ANQGSEA. The CDR3, as DNA: TGCAGCGTTGGGGACAGACCCTACGAGCAGTACTTC. It specifies CSVGDRPYEQYF.